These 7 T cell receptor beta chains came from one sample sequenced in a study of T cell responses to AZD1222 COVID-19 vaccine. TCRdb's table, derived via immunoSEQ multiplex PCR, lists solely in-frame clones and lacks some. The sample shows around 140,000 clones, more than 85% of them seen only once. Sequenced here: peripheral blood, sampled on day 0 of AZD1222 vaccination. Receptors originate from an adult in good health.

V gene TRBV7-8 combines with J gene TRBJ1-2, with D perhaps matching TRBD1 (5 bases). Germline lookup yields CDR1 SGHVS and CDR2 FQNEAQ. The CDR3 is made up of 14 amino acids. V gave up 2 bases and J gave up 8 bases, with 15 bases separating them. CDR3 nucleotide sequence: TGTGCCAGCAGCTTAAGGGGCCTCATCGGGGGCTACACCTTC. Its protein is CASSLRGLIGGYTF.

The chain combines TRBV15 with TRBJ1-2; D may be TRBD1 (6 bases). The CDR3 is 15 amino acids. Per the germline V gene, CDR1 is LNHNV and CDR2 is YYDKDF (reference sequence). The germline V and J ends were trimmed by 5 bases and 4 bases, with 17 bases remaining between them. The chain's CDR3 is CATSQRTVGVYGYTF. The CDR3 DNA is TGTGCCACCAGCCAACGGACAGTTGGTGTCTATGGCTACACCTTC.

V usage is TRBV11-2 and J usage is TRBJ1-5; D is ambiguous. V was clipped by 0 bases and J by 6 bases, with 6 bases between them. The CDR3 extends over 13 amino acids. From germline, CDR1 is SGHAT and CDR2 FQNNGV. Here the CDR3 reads CASSLDRGQPQHF. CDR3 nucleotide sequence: TGTGCCAGCAGCTTAGATCGCGGTCAGCCCCAGCATTTT.

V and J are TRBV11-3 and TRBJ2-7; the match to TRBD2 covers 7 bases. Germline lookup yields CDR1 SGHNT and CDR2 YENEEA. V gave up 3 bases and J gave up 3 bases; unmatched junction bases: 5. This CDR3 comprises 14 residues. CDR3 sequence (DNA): TGTGCCAGCAGCTTCGAGACTAGCATCTACGAGCAGTACTTC. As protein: CASSFETSIYEQYF.

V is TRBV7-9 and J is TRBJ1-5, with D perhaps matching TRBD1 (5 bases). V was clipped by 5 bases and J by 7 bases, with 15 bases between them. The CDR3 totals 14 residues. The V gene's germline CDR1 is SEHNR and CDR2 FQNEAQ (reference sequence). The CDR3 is CASSPGASPQPQHF. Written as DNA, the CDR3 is TGTGCCAGCAGCCCCGGGGCCTCCCCCCAGCCCCAGCATTTT.

CDR3 nucleotide sequence: TGTGCCAGCCTCGGGGGATTGGATGGCTACACCTTC. The encoded protein is CASLGGLDGYTF. This chain connects TRBV2 to TRBJ1-2; TRBD1 might be the D (5 bases). Germline lookup yields CDR1 SNHLY and CDR2 FYNNEI. The CDR3 loop spans 12 amino acids. Trimming took 8 bases from V and 6 from J, leaving 13 bases between them.

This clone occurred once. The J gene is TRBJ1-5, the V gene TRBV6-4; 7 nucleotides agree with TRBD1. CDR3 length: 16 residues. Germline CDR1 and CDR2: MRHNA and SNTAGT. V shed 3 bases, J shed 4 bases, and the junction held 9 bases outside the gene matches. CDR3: CASSEGAGGLNQPQHF. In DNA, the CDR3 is TGTGCCAGCAGTGAAGGGGCAGGGGGACTTAATCAGCCCCAGCATTTT.